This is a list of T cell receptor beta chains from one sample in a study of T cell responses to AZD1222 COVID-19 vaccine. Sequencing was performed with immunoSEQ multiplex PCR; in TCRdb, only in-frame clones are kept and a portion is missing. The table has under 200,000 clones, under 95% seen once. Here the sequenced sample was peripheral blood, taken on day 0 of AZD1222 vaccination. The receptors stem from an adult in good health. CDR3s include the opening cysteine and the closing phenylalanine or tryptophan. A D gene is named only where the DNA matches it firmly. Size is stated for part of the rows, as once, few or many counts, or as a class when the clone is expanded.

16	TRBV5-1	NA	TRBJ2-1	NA	CASSPDLGRAYNEQFF	TGCGCCAGCAGCCCTGACTTGGGTCGGGCCTACAATGAGCAGTTCTTC
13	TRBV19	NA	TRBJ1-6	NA	CASSPLPDAPLHF	TGTGCCAGTAGTCCCCTGCCAGATGCACCCCTCCACTTT
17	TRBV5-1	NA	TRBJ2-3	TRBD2	CASGVTGLAGVADTQYF	TGCGCCAGCGGGGTTACGGGACTAGCGGGAGTGGCAGATACGCAGTATTTT
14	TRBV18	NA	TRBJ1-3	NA	CASSYGRSGNTIYF	TGTGCCAGCTCCTATGGACGCTCTGGAAACACCATATATTTT
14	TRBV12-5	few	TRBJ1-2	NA	CASDNPVANYGYTF	TGTGCTAGTGATAACCCGGTGGCTAACTATGGCTACACCTTC
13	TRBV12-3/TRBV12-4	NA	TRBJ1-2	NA	CASSFRVLGGYTF	TGTGCCAGCAGTTTTCGGGTTCTGGGGGGCTACACCTTC
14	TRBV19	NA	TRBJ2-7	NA	CASSIDGEAYEQYF	TGTGCCAGTAGTATAGACGGGGAAGCCTACGAGCAGTACTTC
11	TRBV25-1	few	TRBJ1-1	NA	CASSDPPRAFF	TGTGCCAGCAGTGACCCCCCTCGGGCTTTCTTT
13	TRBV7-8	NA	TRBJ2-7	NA	CASSSKGRTLGYF	TGTGCCAGCAGCAGCAAAGGCCGGACACTCGGTTACTTC
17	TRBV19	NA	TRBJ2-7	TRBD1	CASSRRDRGFLGYEQYF	TGTGCCAGTAGTAGGCGGGACAGGGGGTTTCTAGGCTACGAGCAGTACTTC
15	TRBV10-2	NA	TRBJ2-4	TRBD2	CASSWTSLAKNIQYF	TGCGCCAGCAGTTGGACTAGCTTAGCCAAAAACATTCAGTACTTC
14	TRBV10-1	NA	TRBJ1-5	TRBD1	CASRGQISNQPQHF	TGCGCCAGCAGGGGACAGATTAGCAATCAGCCCCAGCATTTT
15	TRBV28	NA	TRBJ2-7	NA	CASSLRRGNPYEQYF	TGTGCCAGCAGTTTAAGACGGGGAAATCCCTACGAGCAGTACTTC
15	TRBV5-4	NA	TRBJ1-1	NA	CASSLKERGGTEAFF	TGTGCCAGCAGCCTGAAGGAGCGGGGAGGGACTGAAGCTTTCTTT
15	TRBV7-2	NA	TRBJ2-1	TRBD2	CASSFSGTGYNEQFF	TGTGCCAGCAGCTTCAGCGGGACCGGCTACAATGAGCAGTTCTTC
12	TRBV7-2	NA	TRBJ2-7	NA	CASSLEGREQYF	TGTGCCAGCAGCTTAGAGGGGAGGGAGCAGTACTTC
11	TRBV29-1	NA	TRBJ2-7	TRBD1	CSAGQGYEQYF	TGCAGCGCCGGACAGGGTTACGAGCAGTACTTC
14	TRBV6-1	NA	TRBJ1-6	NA	CASSEVHTNSPLHF	TGTGCCAGCAGTGAAGTTCATACTAATTCACCCCTCCACTTT
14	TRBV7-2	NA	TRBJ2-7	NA	CASSSGMTHYEQYF	TGTGCCAGCAGCTCCGGGATGACCCACTACGAGCAGTACTTC
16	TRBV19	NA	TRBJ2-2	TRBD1	CASVATAQGYDGELFF	TGTGCCAGTGTGGCTACGGCACAGGGGTATGACGGGGAGCTGTTTTTT
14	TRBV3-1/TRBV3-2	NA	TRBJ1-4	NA	CASSRDGRSEKLFF	TGTGCCAGCAGTCGGGACGGGAGAAGTGAAAAACTGTTTTTT
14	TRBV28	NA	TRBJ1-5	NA	CASSQGGSNQPQHF	TGTGCCAGCAGTCAAGGGGGAAGCAATCAGCCCCAGCATTTT
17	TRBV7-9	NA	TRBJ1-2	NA	CASSAQELRLFNYGYTF	TGTGCCAGCAGCGCACAGGAGCTTCGCCTCTTTAACTATGGCTACACCTTC
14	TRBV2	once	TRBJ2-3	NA	CASSGAWGADTQYF	TGTGCCAGCAGTGGAGCTTGGGGAGCAGATACGCAGTATTTT
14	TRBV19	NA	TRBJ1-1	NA	CASSMQGTNTEAFF	TGTGCCAGTAGTATGCAGGGAACGAACACTGAAGCTTTCTTT
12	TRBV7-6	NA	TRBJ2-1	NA	CASSLAIDEQFF	TGTGCCAGCAGCTTAGCGATCGATGAGCAGTTCTTC
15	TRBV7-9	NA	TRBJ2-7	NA	CASSLVRARDHEQYF	TGTGCCAGCAGCTTAGTCCGGGCCAGGGACCACGAGCAGTACTTC
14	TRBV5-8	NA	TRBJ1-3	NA	CASSLVNRGNTIYF	TGTGCCAGCAGCTTGGTTAACCGCGGAAACACCATATATTTT
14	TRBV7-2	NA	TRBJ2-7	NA	CASSLYRETYEQYF	TGTGCCAGCAGCTTATACAGGGAAACCTACGAGCAGTACTTC
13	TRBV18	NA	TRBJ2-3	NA	CASSPLITDTQYF	TGTGCCAGCTCACCGTTGATAACAGATACGCAGTATTTT
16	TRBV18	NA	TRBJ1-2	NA	CASSPPGGARSYGYTF	TGTGCCAGCTCACCTCCTGGGGGGGCTCGGAGCTATGGCTACACCTTC
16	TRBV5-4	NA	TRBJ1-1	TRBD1	CASSPLAGGQNTEAFF	TGTGCCAGCAGCCCGCTGGCAGGGGGCCAGAACACTGAAGCTTTCTTT
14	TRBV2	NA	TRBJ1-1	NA	CASSGRVRDTEAFF	TGTGCCAGCAGTGGCAGGGTCCGAGACACTGAAGCTTTCTTT